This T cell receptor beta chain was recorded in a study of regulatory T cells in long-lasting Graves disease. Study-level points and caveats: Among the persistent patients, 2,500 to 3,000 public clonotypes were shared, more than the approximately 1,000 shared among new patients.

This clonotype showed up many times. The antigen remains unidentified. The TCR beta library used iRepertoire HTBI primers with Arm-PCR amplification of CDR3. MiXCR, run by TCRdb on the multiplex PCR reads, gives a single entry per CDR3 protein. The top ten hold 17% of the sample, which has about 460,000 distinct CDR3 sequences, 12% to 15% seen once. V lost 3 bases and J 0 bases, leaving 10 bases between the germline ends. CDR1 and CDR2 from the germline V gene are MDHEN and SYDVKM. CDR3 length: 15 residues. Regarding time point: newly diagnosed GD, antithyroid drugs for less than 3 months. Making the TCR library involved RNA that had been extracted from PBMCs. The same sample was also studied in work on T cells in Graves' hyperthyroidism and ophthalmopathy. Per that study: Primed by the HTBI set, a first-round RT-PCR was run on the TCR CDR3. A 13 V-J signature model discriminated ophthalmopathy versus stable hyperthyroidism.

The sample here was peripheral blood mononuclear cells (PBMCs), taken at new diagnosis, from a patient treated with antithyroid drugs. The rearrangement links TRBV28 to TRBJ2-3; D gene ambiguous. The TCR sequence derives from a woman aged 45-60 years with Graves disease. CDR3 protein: CASSFSATSTDTQYF. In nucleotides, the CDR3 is TGTGCCAGCAGTTTTTCAGCGACTAGCACAGATACGCAGTATTTT.